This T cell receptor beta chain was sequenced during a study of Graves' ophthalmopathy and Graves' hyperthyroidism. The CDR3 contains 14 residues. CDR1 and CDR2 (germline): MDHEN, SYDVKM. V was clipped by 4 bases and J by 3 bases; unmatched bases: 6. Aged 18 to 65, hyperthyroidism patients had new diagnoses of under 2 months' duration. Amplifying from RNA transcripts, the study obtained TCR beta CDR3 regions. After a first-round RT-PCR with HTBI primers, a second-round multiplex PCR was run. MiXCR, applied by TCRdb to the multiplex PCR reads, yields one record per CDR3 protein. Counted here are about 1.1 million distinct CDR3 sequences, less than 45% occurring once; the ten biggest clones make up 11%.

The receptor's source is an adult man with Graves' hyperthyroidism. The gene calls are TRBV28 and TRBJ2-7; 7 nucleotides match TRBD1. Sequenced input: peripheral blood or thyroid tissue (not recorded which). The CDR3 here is CASSSGQAGYEQYF. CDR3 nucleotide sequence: TGTGCCAGCAGTTCCGGACAGGCGGGCTACGAGCAGTACTTC.